The 16 T cell receptor beta chains below were found in one sample sequenced in a study of cytomegalovirus exposure and HLA in healthy donors. The PCR employed 60 Vbeta primers together with 13 Jbeta primers. Sequencing used immunoSEQ multiplex PCR; TCRdb keeps in-frame clones, though not all of them. The sample has 130,000 or so clones; around four fifths are singletons. Specimen: PBMCs. These receptors all stem from a woman in her forties or fifties in good health and CMV-seropositive.

This rearrangement joins TRBV21-1 to TRBJ1-5; TRBD1, the table's D call, was not compared with the DNA. TRBV21-1 is assigned pseudogene status. The CDR3 runs 16 residues. CDR3 DNA: TGTGCCAGCAGCAAAGGGACAGGGAAGCGCAATCAGCCCCAGCATTTT. Protein product: CASSKGTGKRNQPQHF.

The V call is TRBV30, the J call TRBJ1-1; D is ambiguous. The CDR3 contains 11 residues. V was shortened by 3 bases and J by 0 bases, with 2 bases between the two germline ends. Germline lookup yields CDR1 GTSNPN and CDR2 SVGIG (reference sequence). The CDR3 sequence is CAWSLNTEAFF. The CDR3 DNA reads TGTGCCTGGAGCTTGAACACTGAAGCTTTCTTT.

The rearrangement joins TRBV7-9 to TRBJ2-7, with D possibly being TRBD1 (6 bases). Trimming took 5 bases from V and 2 from J, leaving 19 bases between them. Germline CDR1 reads SEHNR; CDR2 reads FQNEAQ (reference sequence). This CDR3 is built from 16 residues. The CDR3 loop is CASSDRPGHPAYEQYF. The CDR3 DNA follows: TGTGCCAGCAGCGATCGTCCGGGACACCCGGCCTACGAGCAGTACTTC.

This sequence joins TRBV5-1 and TRBJ2-7; TRBD1 aligns across 9 bases. The germline gives CDR1 SGHRS, CDR2 YFSETQ. J was trimmed by 4 bases and V by 5 bases; bases with no gene match: 10. The CDR3 is 15 residues long. This chain's CDR3 is CASSFLQGAIYEQYF. The DNA of the CDR3 is TGCGCCAGCAGTTTTTTACAGGGGGCCATTTACGAGCAGTACTTC.

This chain uses TRBV30 with TRBJ1-2; D is undetermined. V was pared by 2 bases and J by 3 bases, with 10 bases between. The germline CDR1 and CDR2 sequences are GTSNPN and SVGIG (reference sequence). This CDR3 is built from 13 residues. The CDR3, as DNA: TGTGCCTGGAGTCCAGGAATGTACTATGGCTACACCTTC. This encodes CAWSPGMYYGYTF.

The chain links TRBV7-9 to TRBJ2-3; 8 nucleotides match TRBD2. Trimming at V came to 5 bases and at J to 2 bases, leaving 9 bases not matched to a gene. Germline V gives CDR1 SEHNR, CDR2 FQNEAQ (reference sequence). CDR3 size: 16 residues. CDR3 sequence reads: CASSQFGGAFTDTQYF. CDR3 nucleotide sequence: TGTGCCAGCAGCCAGTTCGGGGGGGCTTTCACAGATACGCAGTATTTT.

V gene TRBV13 combines with J gene TRBJ1-5; no definite D call. Germline V CDR1 and CDR2: PRHDT, FYEKMQ (reference sequence). This CDR3 contains 14 residues. Deletions cut 2 bases from V and 4 bases from J, with 9 bases between. The CDR3 DNA reads as TGTGCCAGCAGCTTAAGCCCCTATAATCAGCCCCAGCATTTT. Translation gives CASSLSPYNQPQHF.

This chain connects TRBV18 to TRBJ2-5; possible D gene TRBD2, 6 bases. The CDR3 has 15 residues. Germline V gives CDR1 KGHSH, CDR2 LQKENI. V gave up 3 bases and J gave up 2 bases, with 13 bases separating them. The CDR3 sequence is CASSPPGLRQETQYF. In nucleotides, the CDR3 is TGTGCCAGCTCACCCCCGGGACTGAGGCAAGAGACCCAGTACTTC. Supplemented by reference TRBV18 and TRBJ2-5, the full variable domain reads NAGVMQNPRHLVRRRGQEARLRCSPMKGHSHVYWYRQLPEEGLKFMVYLQKENIIDESGMPKERFSAEFPKEGPSILRIQQVVRGDSAAYFCASSPPGLRQETQYFGPGTRLLVL.

The chain combines TRBV18 with TRBJ2-7; the match to TRBD1 covers 8 bases. This CDR3 has 15 residues. V lost 3 bases and J lost 6; bases outside the gene matches: 10. Germline-derived CDR1 and CDR2 are KGHSH and LQKENI. In DNA form, the CDR3 reads TGTGCCAGCTCACCTGTCGTGGACAGGGCGGGCGAGCAGTACTTC. It yields the protein CASSPVVDRAGEQYF. The whole variable domain, filled in from reference TRBV18 and TRBJ2-7, reads NAGVMQNPRHLVRRRGQEARLRCSPMKGHSHVYWYRQLPEEGLKFMVYLQKENIIDESGMPKERFSAEFPKEGPSILRIQQVVRGDSAAYFCASSPVVDRAGEQYFGPGTRLTVT.

About this clone itself: Other DNA sequences of this sample code for an identical CDR3. The J gene is TRBJ1-3, the V gene TRBV4-3; D gene unclear. This CDR3 contains 13 residues. Trimming removed 3 bases from V and 2 bases from J, with 5 bases in between. Germline assignment: CDR1 LGHNA and CDR2 YSLEER. Written as DNA, the CDR3 is TGCGCCAGCAGCCACATTCCTGGAAACACCATATATTTT. Encoded protein: CASSHIPGNTIYF.

V usage is TRBV6-5 and J usage is TRBJ1-2; D perhaps matches TRBD1 (6 bases). The germline V gene has CDR1 MNHEY and CDR2 SVGAGI. The CDR3 extends over 13 amino acids. Trimming stripped 6 bases from V and 4 bases from J, with 12 bases between. CDR3 protein: CASRLDRFYGYTF. The CDR3 DNA reads TGTGCCAGCAGGTTGGACAGATTCTATGGCTACACCTTC.

This clone came up a few times. This rearrangement joins TRBV5-5 to TRBJ1-5; perhaps TRBD1 as D (5 bases). V was pared by 4 bases and J by 7 bases, with 15 bases between. The germline CDR1 and CDR2 sequences are SGHKS and YYEKEE (reference sequence). The CDR3 consists of 14 residues. CDR3 DNA sequence: TGTGCCAGCAGCCTTTGGGGGGGACGACAGCCCCAGCATTTT. Residues: CASSLWGGRQPQHF.

A note on this clone: An end of the junction differs from the germline gene, which may be a read error. This sequence joins TRBV7-9 and TRBJ1-1; 9 positions match TRBD1. Germline V gene sequence: CDR1 SEHNR, CDR2 FQNEAQ (reference sequence). The CDR3 loop spans 16 amino acids. The CDR3 DNA is TGTTCCAGCAGCCCCTCTCGGGACAGGGCAAACACTAAAGCTTTCTTT. Translated: CSSSPSRDRANTKAFF.

The chain couples TRBV5-1 to TRBJ1-2, with D perhaps TRBD1 (6 bases). Germline-derived CDR1 and CDR2 are SGHRS and YFSETQ. Between the trimmed V and J ends, which lost 5 bases and 8 bases, there was a span of 10 bases. This CDR3 is built from 11 residues. The CDR3 DNA reads as TGCGCCAGCAGTCAGGGGTTCGGCTACACCTTC. Protein product: CASSQGFGYTF.

This clone occurred a few times. The chain carries TRBV7-2 and TRBJ1-5; D gene unclear. The CDR3 totals 15 residues. Germline CDR1 SGHTA, CDR2 FQGNSA. V was pared by 1 base and J by 4 bases, with 11 bases between. CDR3 nucleotide sequence: TGTGCCAGCAGCTTAGGACGGTCGGGAAATCAGCCCCAGCATTTT. Encoded protein: CASSLGRSGNQPQHF. The full variable domain, with the rest looked up from reference TRBV7-2 and TRBJ1-5, is GAGVSQSPSNKVTEKGKDVELRCDPISGHTALYWYRQSLGQGLEFLIYFQGNSAPDKSGLPSDRFSAERTGGSVSTLTIQRTQQEDSAVYLCASSLGRSGNQPQHFGDGTRLSIL.

This chain uses TRBV18 with TRBJ2-1; possibly TRBD1 for D (5 bases). This CDR3 is built from 16 residues. V was pared by 1 base and J by 5 bases, with 15 bases between. Germline loops: CDR1 KGHSH, CDR2 LQKENI. The DNA for the CDR3 is TGTGCCAGCTCACCACAGTCGGCAGGGTTCGACAATGAGCAGTTCTTC. Amino acids: CASSPQSAGFDNEQFF.